The 12 T cell receptor beta chains in this list originate from one sample, sequenced in a study of tumor-infiltrating lymphocytes in primary liver carcinoma. The authors made TCR beta cDNA from around 500 ng total RNA with a constant-region primer. For TCR beta, libraries were produced by three nested multiplex PCR rounds using slightly modified ARM-PCR. Rounds one and two of PCR, each of roughly 10 cycles, were primed with TRBV1-TRBV30 forward primers and a C-beta reverse primer. In TCRdb, the multiplex PCR reads were re-called with MiXCR into one record per CDR3 protein. Of roughly 49,000 distinct CDR3 sequences detected, over 75% appear once; the ten largest clones hold roughly a quarter. From unsorted bulk tissue weighing about 20-33 mg, DNA and RNA were co-extracted. Specimen: liver tumor tissue from sampling region 5. Indicated subset: tumor region T5, tumor centre. The origin of the receptors is a man aged 40-49 years with primary liver carcinoma and hepatitis B virus infection.

The chain employs TRBV7-8 and TRBJ2-1; TRBD2 matches at 7 bases. The germline CDR1 and CDR2 sequences are SGHVS and FQNEAQ. This CDR3 is 16 amino acids long. Written as DNA, the CDR3 is TGTACCAACAGCTTAACCGGCGGGAGAAGTTACAATGAGCAGTTCTTC. Protein product: CTNSLTGGRSYNEQFF.

As for this clonotype: This clone may be a read error of a much larger clone one base away. In DNA, the CDR3 is TGTGCCAGCATCTCCACTACTAGCGGGGACCAGTACTTC. Its translation is CASISTTSGDQYF. The gene calls are TRBV7-2 and TRBJ2-7, with 10 bases aligning to TRBD2. The germline CDR1 and CDR2 sequences are SGHTA and FQGNSA. The CDR3 covers 13 residues. The trim removed 7 bases at V and 10 bases at J, leaving 10 bases unmatched.

Ten or more counts support this clonotype. This chain links TRBV18 with TRBJ1-6; D remains unclear. CDR3 size: 16 residues. V was clipped by 3 bases and J by 6 bases, with 15 bases between them. Germline-derived CDR1 and CDR2 are KGHSH and LQKENI. The CDR3 region is CASSPPSRGSNSPLHF. CDR3 sequence (DNA): TGTGCCAGCTCACCCCCCAGCCGGGGAAGTAATTCACCCCTCCACTTT.

A remark on this clonotype: One end of the junction fails to match germline, which may point to a read error. The V and J genes are TRBV5-5 and TRBJ2-5; TRBD2 is a possible D gene (6 bases). Germline CDR1 is SGHKS and CDR2 is YYEKEE (reference sequence). The CDR3 totals 14 residues. CDR3 amino acids: CVSSFGDFAETQYF. CDR3 DNA: TGTGTCAGCAGCTTTGGGGACTTCGCGGAGACCCAGTACTTC.

As regards this clonotype: This is likely a read error, given that the CDR3 carries no conserved phenylalanine or tryptophan at its end. It is unclear where the CDR3 begins or ends on the DNA, so no DNA is shown, and the CDR3 is as TCRdb lists it. The chain links TRBV10-1 to TRBJ2-7; the D call in the table, TRBD1, was not verified against the DNA. CDR1 is WNHNN and CDR2 is SYGVQD in the germline V gene (reference sequence). The CDR3 spans 13 amino acids, including both terminal residues. CDR3 protein: CASTAILGGERYI.

Of note for this clonotype: Because it lacks the conserved phenylalanine or tryptophan at the end, this CDR3 is likely a read error. It is unclear where the CDR3 begins or ends on the DNA, so no DNA is shown, and the CDR3 is as TCRdb lists it. This rearrangement joins TRBV28 to TRBJ2-7; the DNA was not compared with TRBD1, the D call given in the table. The CDR3 contains 16 residues when both ends are counted. CDR1 is MDHEN and CDR2 is SYDVKM in the germline V gene. The CDR3 loop is CASSRNTGHPLAEPYL.

As to this clonotype: Mismatch with germline at one junction end may stem from a read error. CDR3 nucleotides: TGTACCAGAAGCTCAAAAGACTTAGCGGGCACCGAGAGAGGAAATGGGCAGTTCTTC. It encodes CTRSSKDLAGTERGNGQFF. V and J are TRBV5-3 and TRBJ2-1; 7 bases are a match to TRBD2. TRBV5-3 has ORF status, its function being uncertain. The CDR3 extends over 19 amino acids.

A note on this clonotype: Without the conserved terminal phenylalanine or tryptophan, this CDR3 likely stems from a read error. The genes are TRBV2 and TRBJ2-2; tentatively, D is TRBD1 (5 bases). The length of the CDR3 is 15 residues. V lost 6 bases and J 4 bases, leaving 15 bases between the germline ends. CDR1 is SNHLY and CDR2 is FYNNEI in the germline V gene. CDR3 sequence (DNA): TGTGCCAGCAGCCCGACAGTCTCGAGCACCGGGGAGCTGTTTTCT. This gives the protein CASSPTVSSTGELFS.

A word on this clonotype: Germline is not matched at one junction end, which may reflect a read error. The chain couples TRBV5-4 to TRBJ2-5, with 9 bases identical to TRBD2. The CDR3 sequence is 15 residues long. Germline V lookup: CDR1 SGHNT, CDR2 YYREEE (reference sequence). CDR3 coding DNA: TGTGCCAGCATCGGAAAGACTAGCGGCCAAGAGACCCAATACTTC. It translates to CASIGKTSGQETQYF.

The chain is built from TRBV29-1 and TRBJ2-1; TRBD2 matches at 9 bases. V lost 4 bases, J lost 8 bases, and 12 bases stayed unmatched. CDR3 length: 15 residues. Germline V gene data show CDR1 as SQVTM and CDR2 as ANQGSEA. CDR3 sequence (DNA): TGCAGCGTTGGGGATTCAGCGCGGGAGGGCTATGAGCAGTTCTTC. Its translation: CSVGDSAREGYEQFF.

The V and J genes are TRBV6-6 and TRBJ2-7, with TRBD1 as a possible D gene (6 bases). Germline assignment: CDR1 MNHNY and CDR2 SVGAGI (reference sequence). CDR3 length: 16 residues. Trimming removed 5 bases from V and 0 bases from J, with 17 bases in between. Here the CDR3 reads CASSHFPGHSSYEQYF. Here the CDR3 DNA reads TGTGCCAGCAGTCATTTCCCGGGACACAGCTCCTACGAGCAGTACTTC.

As concerns this clonotype: Compared with germline, one end of the junction differs, possibly owing to a read error. This CDR3 reads CSARKTDTQYF. The CDR3 DNA reads TGCAGTGCGAGAAAGACAGATACACAGTATTTT. The rearrangement uses TRBV29-1 and TRBJ2-3; D may be TRBD1 (5 bases). The CDR3 consists of 11 residues. Germline CDR1 reads SQVTM; CDR2 reads ANQGSEA.